The subject of this entry is one TCR beta chain. The antigen remains unidentified. TCRdb itself ran the 5' RACE reads through MiXCR, one entry per CDR3 protein. The sample records 20,000 to 25,000 distinct CDR3 sequences, 15% to 20% being singletons. This CDR3 comprises 14 residues. V lost 6 bases to trimming and J lost 2 bases, with 14 bases between them. This entry is derived from a study of spatial heterogeneity in lung cancer. Study-wide findings and caveats: How many expanded intratumoral alpha and beta TCRs were present tracked the tumor mutation count, which was a count of nonsynonymous mutations.

Time point denoted: sample taken at primary tumor resection. More than 70 TRACERx patients with early, untreated non-small cell lung cancer donated samples. Whole RNA was taken from tumor, nontumor lung or frozen PBMC; it was then sequenced unsorted. This TCR was sampled from a female donor with early-stage non-small cell lung cancer. Sequenced here: lung tumor tissue, sampled at surgery. V gene TRBV12-3 or TRBV12-4 combines with J gene TRBJ2-7; D may be TRBD2 (5 bases). CDR3 sequence reads: CASSLGWRAYEQYF. The CDR3 DNA is TGTGCCAGCAGCCTCGGGTGGCGGGCCTACGAGCAGTACTTC.